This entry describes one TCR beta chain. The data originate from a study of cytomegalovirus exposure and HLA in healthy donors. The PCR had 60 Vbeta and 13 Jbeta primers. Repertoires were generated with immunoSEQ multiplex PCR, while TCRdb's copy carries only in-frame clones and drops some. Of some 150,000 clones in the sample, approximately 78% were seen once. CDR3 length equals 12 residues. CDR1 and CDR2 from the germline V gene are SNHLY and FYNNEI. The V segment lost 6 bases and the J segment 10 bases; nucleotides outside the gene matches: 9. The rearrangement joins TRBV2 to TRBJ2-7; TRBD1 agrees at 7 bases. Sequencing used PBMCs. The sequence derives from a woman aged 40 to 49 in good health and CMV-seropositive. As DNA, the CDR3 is TGTGCCAGCAGAGATGACAGGGCTGAACAGTACTTC. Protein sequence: CASRDDRAEQYF.